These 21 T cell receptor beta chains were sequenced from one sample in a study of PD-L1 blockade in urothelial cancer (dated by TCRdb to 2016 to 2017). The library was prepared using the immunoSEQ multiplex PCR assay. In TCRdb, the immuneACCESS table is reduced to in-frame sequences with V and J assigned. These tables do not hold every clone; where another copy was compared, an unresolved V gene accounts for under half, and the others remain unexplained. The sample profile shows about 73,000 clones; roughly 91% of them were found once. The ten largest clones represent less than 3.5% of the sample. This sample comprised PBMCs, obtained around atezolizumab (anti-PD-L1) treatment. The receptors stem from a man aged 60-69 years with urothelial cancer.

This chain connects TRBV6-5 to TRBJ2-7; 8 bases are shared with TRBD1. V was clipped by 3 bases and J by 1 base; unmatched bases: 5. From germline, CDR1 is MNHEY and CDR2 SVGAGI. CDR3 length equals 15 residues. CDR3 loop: CASSYKGQGSYEQYF. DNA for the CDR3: TGTGCCAGCAGTTATAAAGGACAGGGTTCCTACGAGCAGTACTTC.

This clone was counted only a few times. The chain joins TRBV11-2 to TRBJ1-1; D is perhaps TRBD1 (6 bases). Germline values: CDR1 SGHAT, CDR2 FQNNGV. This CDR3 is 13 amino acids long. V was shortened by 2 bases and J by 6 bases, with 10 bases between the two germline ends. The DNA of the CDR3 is TGTGCCAGCAGCTTAACCGGGGGGCCTGAAGCTTTCTTT. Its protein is CASSLTGGPEAFF.

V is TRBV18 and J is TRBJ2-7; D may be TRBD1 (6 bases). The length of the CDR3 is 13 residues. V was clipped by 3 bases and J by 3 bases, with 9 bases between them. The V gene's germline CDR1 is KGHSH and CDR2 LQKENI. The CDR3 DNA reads TGTGCCAGCTCACCCCGACAGGACTACGAGCAGTACTTC. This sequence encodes CASSPRQDYEQYF.

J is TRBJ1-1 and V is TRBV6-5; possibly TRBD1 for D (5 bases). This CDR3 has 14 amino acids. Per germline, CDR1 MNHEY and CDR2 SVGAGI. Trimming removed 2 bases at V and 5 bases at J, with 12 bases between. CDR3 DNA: TGTGCCAGCAGTTACGGTCAGGGAAGTACTGAAGCTTTCTTT. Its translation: CASSYGQGSTEAFF.

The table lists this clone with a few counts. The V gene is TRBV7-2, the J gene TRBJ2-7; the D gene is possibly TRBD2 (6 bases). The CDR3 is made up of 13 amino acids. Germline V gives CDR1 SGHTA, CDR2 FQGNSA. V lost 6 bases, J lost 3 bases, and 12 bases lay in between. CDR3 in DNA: TGTGCCAGCAGGGGGACTGCAAACTACGAGCAGTACTTC. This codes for CASRGTANYEQYF.

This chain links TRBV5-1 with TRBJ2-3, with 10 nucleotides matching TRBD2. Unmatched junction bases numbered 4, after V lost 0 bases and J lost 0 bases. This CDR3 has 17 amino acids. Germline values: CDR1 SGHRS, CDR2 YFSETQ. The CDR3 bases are TGCGCCAGCAGCTTGGGGACTAGCGGATCTAGCACAGATACGCAGTATTTT. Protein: CASSLGTSGSSTDTQYF.

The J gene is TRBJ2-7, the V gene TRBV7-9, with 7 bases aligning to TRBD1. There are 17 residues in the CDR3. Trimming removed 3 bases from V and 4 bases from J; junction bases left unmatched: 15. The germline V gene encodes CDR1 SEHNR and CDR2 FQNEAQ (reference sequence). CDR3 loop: CASSFKLLTGTDYEQYF. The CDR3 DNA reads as TGTGCCAGCAGCTTCAAACTTTTGACCGGGACAGATTACGAGCAGTACTTC.

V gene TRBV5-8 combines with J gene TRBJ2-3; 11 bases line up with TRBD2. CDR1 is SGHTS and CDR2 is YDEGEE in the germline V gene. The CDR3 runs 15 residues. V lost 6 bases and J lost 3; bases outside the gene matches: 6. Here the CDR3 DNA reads TGTGCCAGCACGGTAGCGGGGGGGAATACAGATACGCAGTATTTT. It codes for CASTVAGGNTDTQYF.

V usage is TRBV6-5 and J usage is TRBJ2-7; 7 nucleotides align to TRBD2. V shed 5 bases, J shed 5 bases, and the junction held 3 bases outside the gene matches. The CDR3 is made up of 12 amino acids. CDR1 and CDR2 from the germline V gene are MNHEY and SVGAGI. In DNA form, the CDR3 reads TGTGCCAGCAGTACGGGGAGGGACGAGCAGTACTTC. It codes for CASSTGRDEQYF.

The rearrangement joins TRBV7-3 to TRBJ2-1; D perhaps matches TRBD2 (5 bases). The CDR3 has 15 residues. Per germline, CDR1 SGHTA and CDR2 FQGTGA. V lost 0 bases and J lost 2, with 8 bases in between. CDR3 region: CASSLTRATYNEQFF. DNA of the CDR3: TGTGCCAGCAGCTTAACGCGGGCGACCTACAATGAGCAGTTCTTC.

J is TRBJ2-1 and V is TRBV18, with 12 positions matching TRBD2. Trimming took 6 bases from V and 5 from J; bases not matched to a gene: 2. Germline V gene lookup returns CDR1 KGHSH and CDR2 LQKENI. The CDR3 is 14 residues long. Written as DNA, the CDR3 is TGTGCCAGCTCCCGACTAGCGGGGGACAATGAGCAGTTCTTC. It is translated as CASSRLAGDNEQFF.

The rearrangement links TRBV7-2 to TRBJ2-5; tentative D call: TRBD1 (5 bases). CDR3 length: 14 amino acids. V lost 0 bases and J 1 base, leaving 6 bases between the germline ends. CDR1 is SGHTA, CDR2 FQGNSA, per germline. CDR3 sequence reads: CASSLAQGQETQYF. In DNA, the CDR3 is TGTGCCAGCAGCTTAGCCCAGGGCCAAGAGACCCAGTACTTC.

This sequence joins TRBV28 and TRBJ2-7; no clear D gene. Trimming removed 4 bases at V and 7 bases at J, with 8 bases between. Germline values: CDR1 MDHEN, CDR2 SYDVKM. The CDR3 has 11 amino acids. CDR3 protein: CASSSSVEQYF. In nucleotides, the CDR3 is TGTGCCAGCAGTTCCTCGGTGGAGCAGTACTTC.

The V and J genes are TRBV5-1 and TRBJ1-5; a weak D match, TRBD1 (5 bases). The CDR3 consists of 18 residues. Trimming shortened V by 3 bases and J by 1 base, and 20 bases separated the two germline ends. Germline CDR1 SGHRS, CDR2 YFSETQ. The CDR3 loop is CASSSQPTTEFSNQPQHF. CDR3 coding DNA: TGCGCCAGCAGCTCCCAACCTACGACAGAATTCAGCAATCAGCCCCAGCATTTT.

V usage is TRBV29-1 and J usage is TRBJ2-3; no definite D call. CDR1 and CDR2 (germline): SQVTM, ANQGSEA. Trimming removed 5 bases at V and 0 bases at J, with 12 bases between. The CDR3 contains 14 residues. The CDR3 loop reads CSVFGGASTDTQYF. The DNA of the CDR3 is TGCAGCGTTTTCGGCGGAGCCAGCACAGATACGCAGTATTTT.

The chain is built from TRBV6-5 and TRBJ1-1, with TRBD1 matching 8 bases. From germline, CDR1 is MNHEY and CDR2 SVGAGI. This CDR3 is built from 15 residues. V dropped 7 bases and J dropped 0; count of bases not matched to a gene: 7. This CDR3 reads CASTKRTGMNTEAFF. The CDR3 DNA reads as TGTGCCAGCACCAAGAGGACAGGGATGAACACTGAAGCTTTCTTT.

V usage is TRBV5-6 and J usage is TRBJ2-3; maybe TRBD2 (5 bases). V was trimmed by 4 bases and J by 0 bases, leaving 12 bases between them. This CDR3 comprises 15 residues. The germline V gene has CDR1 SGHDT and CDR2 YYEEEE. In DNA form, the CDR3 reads TGTGCCAGCAGCCCCGGACTTTCTAGCACAGATACGCAGTATTTT. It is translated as CASSPGLSSTDTQYF.

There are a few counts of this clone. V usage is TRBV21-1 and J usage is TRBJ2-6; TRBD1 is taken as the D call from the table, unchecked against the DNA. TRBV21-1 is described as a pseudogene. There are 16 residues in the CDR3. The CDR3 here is CASTDSKSSGANVLTF. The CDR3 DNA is TGTGCCAGCACGGACAGCAAGAGCTCTGGGGCCAACGTCCTGACTTTC.

In DNA, the CDR3 is TGTGCCAGCAACAAGGGGACAGGGGTGGCAGATACGCAGTATTTT. Protein sequence: CASNKGTGVADTQYF. The rearrangement joins TRBV6-5 to TRBJ2-3; 10 nucleotides line up with TRBD1. The V gene's germline CDR1 is MNHEY and CDR2 SVGAGI. This CDR3 has 15 amino acids. V was clipped by 7 bases and J by 4 bases; unmatched bases: 8.

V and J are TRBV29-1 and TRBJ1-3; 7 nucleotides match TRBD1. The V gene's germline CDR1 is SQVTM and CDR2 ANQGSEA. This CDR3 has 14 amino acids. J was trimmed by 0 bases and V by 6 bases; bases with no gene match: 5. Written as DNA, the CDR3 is TGCAGCGTCGAGGGACAGATCTCTGGAAACACCATATATTTT. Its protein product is CSVEGQISGNTIYF. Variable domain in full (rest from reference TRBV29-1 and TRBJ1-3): SAVISQKPSRDICQRGTSLTIQCQVDSQVTMMFWYRQQPGQSLTLIATANQGSEATYESGFVIDKFPISRPNLTFSTLTVSNMSPEDSSIYLCSVEGQISGNTIYFGEGSWLTVV.

The CDR3 is CASSWDSEAFF. Written as DNA, the CDR3 is TGTGCCAGCAGTTGGGACAGTGAAGCTTTCTTT. This chain connects TRBV6-6 to TRBJ1-1, with 7 positions matching TRBD1. There are 11 residues in the CDR3. With V trimmed by 4 bases and J by 7 bases, 0 bases remained unmatched. CDR1 is MNHNY and CDR2 is SVGAGI in the germline V gene (reference sequence).